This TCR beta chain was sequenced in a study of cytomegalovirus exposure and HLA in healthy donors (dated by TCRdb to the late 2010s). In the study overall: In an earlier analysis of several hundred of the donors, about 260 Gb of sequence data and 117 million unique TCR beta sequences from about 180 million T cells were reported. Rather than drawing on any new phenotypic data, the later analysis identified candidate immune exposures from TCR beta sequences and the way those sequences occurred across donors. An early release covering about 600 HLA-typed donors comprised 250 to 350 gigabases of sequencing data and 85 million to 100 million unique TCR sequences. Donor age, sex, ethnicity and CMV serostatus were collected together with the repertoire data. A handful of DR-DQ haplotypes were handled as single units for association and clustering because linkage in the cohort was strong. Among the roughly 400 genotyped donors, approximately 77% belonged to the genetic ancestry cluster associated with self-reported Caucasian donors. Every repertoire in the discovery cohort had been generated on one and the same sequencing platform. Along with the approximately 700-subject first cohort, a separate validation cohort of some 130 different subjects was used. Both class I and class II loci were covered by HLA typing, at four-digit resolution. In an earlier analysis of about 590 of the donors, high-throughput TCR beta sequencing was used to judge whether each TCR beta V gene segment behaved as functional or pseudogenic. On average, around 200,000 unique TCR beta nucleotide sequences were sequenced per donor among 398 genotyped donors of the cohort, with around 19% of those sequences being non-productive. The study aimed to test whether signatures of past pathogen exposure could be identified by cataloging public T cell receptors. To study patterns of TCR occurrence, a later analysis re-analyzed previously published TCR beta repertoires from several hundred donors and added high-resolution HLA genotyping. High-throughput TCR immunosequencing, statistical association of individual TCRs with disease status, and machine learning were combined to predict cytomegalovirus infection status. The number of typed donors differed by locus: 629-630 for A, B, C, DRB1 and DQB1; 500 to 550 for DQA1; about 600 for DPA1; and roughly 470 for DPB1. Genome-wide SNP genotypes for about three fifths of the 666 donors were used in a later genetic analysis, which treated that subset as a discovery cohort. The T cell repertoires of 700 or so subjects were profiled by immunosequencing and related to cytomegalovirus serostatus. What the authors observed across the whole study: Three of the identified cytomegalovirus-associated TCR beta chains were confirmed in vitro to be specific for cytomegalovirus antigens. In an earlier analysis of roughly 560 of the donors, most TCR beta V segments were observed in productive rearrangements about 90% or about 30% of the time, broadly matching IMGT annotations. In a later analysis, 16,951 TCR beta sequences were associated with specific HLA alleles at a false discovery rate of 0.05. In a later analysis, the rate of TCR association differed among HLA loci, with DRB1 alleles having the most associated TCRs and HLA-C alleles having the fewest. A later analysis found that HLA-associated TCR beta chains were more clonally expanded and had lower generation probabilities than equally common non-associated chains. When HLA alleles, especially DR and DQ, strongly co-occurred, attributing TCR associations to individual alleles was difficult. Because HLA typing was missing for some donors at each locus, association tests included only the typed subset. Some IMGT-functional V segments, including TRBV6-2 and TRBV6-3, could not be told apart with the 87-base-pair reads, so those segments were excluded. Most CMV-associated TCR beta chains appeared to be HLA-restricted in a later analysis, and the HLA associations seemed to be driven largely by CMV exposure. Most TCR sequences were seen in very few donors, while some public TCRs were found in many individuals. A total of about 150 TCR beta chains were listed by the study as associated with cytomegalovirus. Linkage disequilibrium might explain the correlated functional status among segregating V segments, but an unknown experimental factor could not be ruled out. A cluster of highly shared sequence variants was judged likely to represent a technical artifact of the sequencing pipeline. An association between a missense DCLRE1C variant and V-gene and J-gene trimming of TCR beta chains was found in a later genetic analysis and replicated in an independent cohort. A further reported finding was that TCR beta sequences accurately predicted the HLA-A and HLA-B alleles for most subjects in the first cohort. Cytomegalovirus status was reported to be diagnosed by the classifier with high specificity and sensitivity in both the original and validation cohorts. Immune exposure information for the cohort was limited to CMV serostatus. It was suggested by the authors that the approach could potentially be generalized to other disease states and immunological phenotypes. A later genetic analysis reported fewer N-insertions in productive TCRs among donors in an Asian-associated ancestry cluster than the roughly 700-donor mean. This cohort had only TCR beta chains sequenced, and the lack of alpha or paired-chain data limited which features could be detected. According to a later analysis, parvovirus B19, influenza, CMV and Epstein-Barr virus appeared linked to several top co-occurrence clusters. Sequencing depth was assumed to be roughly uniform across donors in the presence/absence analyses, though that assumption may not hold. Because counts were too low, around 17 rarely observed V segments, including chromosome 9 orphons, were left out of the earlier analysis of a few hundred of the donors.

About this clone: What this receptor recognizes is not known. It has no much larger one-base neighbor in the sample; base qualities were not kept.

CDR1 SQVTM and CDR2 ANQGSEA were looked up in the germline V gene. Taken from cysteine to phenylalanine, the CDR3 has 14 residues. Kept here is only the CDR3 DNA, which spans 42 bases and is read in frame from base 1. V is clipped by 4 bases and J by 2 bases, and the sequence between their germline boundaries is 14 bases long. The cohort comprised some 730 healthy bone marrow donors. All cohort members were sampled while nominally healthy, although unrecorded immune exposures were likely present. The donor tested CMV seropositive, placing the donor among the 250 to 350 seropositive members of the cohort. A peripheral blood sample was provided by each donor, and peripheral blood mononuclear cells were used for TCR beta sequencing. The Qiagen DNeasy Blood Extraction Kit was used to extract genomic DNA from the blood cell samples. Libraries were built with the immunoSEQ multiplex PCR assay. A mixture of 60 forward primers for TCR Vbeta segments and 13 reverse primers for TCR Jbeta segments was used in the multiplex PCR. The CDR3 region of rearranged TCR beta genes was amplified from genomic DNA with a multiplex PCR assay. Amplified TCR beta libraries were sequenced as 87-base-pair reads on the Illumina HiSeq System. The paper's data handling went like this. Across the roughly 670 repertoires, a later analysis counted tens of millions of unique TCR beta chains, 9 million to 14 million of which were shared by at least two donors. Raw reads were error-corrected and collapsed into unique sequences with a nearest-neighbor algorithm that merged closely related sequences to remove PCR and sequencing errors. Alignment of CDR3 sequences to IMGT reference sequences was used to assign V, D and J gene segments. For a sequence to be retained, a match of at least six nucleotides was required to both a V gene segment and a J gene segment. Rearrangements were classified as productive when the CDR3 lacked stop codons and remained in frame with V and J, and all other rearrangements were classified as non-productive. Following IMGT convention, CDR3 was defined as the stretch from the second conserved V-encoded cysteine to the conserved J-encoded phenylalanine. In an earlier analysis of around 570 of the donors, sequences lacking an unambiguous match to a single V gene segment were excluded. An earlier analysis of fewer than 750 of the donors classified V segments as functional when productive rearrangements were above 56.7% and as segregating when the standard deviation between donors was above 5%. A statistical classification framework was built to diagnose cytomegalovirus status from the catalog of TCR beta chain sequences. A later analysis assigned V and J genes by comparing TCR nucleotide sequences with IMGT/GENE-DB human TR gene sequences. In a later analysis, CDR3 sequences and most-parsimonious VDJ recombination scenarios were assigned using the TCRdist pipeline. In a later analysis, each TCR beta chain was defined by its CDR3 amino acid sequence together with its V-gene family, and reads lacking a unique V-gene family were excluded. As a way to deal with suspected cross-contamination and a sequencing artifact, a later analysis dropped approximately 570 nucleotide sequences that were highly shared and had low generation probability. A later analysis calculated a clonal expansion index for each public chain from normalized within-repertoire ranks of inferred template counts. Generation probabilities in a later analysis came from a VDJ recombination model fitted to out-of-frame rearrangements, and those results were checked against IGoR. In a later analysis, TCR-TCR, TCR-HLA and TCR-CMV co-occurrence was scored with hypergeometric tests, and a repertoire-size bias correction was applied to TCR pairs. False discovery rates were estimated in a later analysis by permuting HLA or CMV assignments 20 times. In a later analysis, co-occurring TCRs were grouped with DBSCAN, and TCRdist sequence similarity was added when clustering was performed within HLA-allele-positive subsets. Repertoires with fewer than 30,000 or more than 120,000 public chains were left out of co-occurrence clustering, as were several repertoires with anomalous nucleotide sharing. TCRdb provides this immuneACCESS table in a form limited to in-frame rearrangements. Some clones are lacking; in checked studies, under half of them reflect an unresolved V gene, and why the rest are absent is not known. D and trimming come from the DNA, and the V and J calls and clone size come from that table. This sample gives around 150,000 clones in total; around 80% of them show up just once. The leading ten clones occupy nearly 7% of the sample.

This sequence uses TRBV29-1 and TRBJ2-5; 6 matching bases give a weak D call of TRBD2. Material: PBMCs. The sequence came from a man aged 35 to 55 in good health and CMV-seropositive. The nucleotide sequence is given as TGCAGCGTTGGGGGACGGGGGTTACAAGAGACCCAGTACTTC. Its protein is CSVGGRGLQETQYF.